A selection of T cell receptor beta chains follows, all from one sample in a study of a mutant IDH1 vaccine in newly diagnosed glioma. The method was immunoSEQ multiplex PCR; TCRdb's version includes in-frame clones alone and lacks a portion of them. The sample has 90,000 to 100,000 clones; around nine tenths are singletons. No antigens are known for them. The sequenced sample was PBMCs, obtained from a glioma patient whose treatment included an IDH1 peptide vaccine. These receptors were taken from a woman aged 45 to 65 with glioma. Each CDR3 is given with its conserved first and last residue. D genes are given only for firm matches. Rows give clone size only sometimes, using once, few, many, or a class for an expanded clone.

>TRBV14|NA|TRBJ2-7|NA
CASSQDSTGLAAYEQYF
TGTGCCAGCAGCCAAGACTCCACGGGACTGGCCGCCTACGAGCAGTACTTC
>TRBV28|NA|TRBJ2-5|TRBD2
CASSLYQGGEETQYF
TGTGCCAGCAGTTTATACCAGGGAGGGGAAGAGACCCAGTACTTC
>TRBV2|NA|TRBJ1-5|TRBD1
CASSDGTGNQPQHF
TGTGCCAGCAGTGATGGGACAGGGAATCAGCCCCAGCATTTT
>TRBV5-1|NA|TRBJ2-7|NA
CASSLYLAGGDYEQYF
TGCGCCAGCAGCTTGTACCTAGCAGGAGGGGACTACGAGCAGTACTTC
>TRBV28|NA|TRBJ2-7|NA
CASRSPGSYEQYF
TGTGCCAGCAGGAGCCCGGGCAGCTACGAGCAGTACTTC
>TRBV9|NA|TRBJ2-5|NA
CASSPLALVETQYF
TGTGCCAGCAGCCCTTTGGCGTTGGTAGAGACCCAGTACTTC
>TRBV4-2|NA|TRBJ2-7|TRBD2
CASSQRLAGEISNEQYF
TGTGCCAGCAGCCAAAGACTAGCGGGAGAAATTTCGAACGAGCAGTACTTC
>TRBV27|few|TRBJ2-5|TRBD2
CASSPLERGQETQYF
TGTGCCAGCAGTCCGCTGGAGCGGGGCCAAGAGACCCAGTACTTC
>TRBV20-1|NA|TRBJ1-4|NA
CSAGEAEKLFF
TGCAGTGCAGGGGAGGCTGAAAAACTGTTTTTT
>TRBV1|NA|TRBJ2-1|NA
CTSSQDIQAYNEQFF
TGCACCAGCAGCCAAGATATCCAGGCCTACAATGAGCAGTTCTTC
>TRBV10-3|NA|TRBJ2-7|TRBD2
CAITPEAGAYEQYF
TGTGCCATCACCCCGGAGGCGGGAGCCTACGAGCAGTACTTC
>TRBV2|NA|TRBJ2-7|TRBD2
CASSAGLAGGHQYF
TGTGCCAGCAGCGCGGGACTAGCGGGAGGGCACCAGTACTTC
>TRBV27|NA|TRBJ1-6|NA
CASGKSGHFNSPLHF
TGTGCCAGCGGTAAATCGGGACACTTTAATTCACCCCTCCACTTT
>TRBV28|NA|TRBJ1-5|NA
CASNDQPQHF
TGTGCCAGCAACGATCAGCCCCAGCATTTT
>TRBV5-1|NA|TRBJ2-6|TRBD1
CASSTLGQGAISGANVLTF
TGCGCCAGCAGCACCCTAGGACAGGGGGCCATCTCTGGGGCCAACGTCCTGACTTTC
>TRBV19|NA|TRBJ1-2|NA
CASTRDNYGYTF
TGTGCCAGTACTCGGGACAACTATGGCTACACCTTC
>TRBV28|NA|TRBJ2-1|NA
CASSLSPAASYNEQFF
TGTGCCAGCAGTTTATCCCCAGCGGCCTCCTACAATGAGCAGTTCTTC
>TRBV5-1|NA|TRBJ2-7|TRBD2
CASSSTSATYEQYF
TGCGCCAGCAGCTCAACTAGCGCGACCTACGAGCAGTACTTC
>TRBV4-2|NA|TRBJ2-2|NA
CASSQEGPGTGELFF
TGTGCCAGCAGCCAAGAGGGCCCAGGAACCGGGGAGCTGTTTTTT
>TRBV6-1|NA|TRBJ1-4|NA
CASSEGYSTEKLFF
TGTGCCAGCAGTGAAGGGTACTCTACTGAAAAACTGTTTTTT
>TRBV5-1|NA|TRBJ2-7|NA
CASSLSSYEQYF
TGCGCCAGCAGCCTAAGCTCCTACGAGCAGTACTTC
>TRBV2|once|TRBJ2-7|NA
CASLRSSYEQYF
TGTGCCAGCTTGCGGAGCTCCTACGAGCAGTACTTC
>TRBV5-1|few|TRBJ2-5|TRBD2
CASSPSGRGETQYF
TGCGCCAGCAGCCCAAGCGGGAGAGGAGAGACCCAGTACTTC
>TRBV28|few|TRBJ2-1|TRBD2
CASSLGGTSGNEQFF
TGTGCCAGCAGTTTAGGTGGGACTAGCGGGAATGAGCAGTTCTTC
>TRBV10-3|NA|TRBJ2-7|TRBD2
CAISHAGGPDEQYF
TGTGCCATCAGTCACGCGGGAGGGCCCGACGAGCAGTACTTC
>TRBV11-2|NA|TRBJ2-3|NA
CASSLFGTRGADTQYF
TGTGCCAGCAGCTTGTTCGGGACCCGAGGGGCAGATACGCAGTATTTT
>TRBV7-9|NA|TRBJ1-1|NA
CASSLYYHGRGGAFF
TGTGCCAGCAGCTTATATTATCATGGTCGAGGAGGGGCTTTCTTT
>TRBV10-1|NA|TRBJ1-3|NA
CASSPGRSSGNTIYF
TGCGCCAGCAGTCCCGGGAGAAGCTCTGGAAACACCATATATTTT
>TRBV10-3|NA|TRBJ1-2|NA
CAINKGQLDGYTF
TGTGCCATCAACAAAGGGCAGCTCGATGGCTACACCTTC
>TRBV7-9|few|TRBJ1-6|TRBD1
CASSNRRTGPNSPLHF
TGTGCCAGCAGCAACCGACGGACAGGTCCCAATTCACCCCTCCACTTT
>TRBV30|NA|TRBJ1-1|NA
CAWSKRQPEAFF
TGTGCCTGGAGCAAGCGACAGCCTGAAGCTTTCTTT
>TRBV18|NA|TRBJ2-1|NA
CASSPRSPGEQFF
TGTGCCAGCTCACCACGGTCCCCGGGTGAGCAGTTCTTC
>TRBV6-5|NA|TRBJ2-1|NA
CASSWESSYNEQFF
TGTGCCAGCAGTTGGGAGAGCTCCTACAATGAGCAGTTCTTC
>TRBV9|NA|TRBJ2-1|TRBD2
CASSALAGPPDEQFF
TGTGCCAGCAGCGCACTAGCGGGCCCCCCGGATGAGCAGTTCTTC
>TRBV27|NA|TRBJ2-1|NA
CASSPRGRTYNEQFF
TGTGCCAGCAGCCCCCGGGGCAGGACCTACAATGAGCAGTTCTTC
>TRBV29-1|NA|TRBJ2-1|TRBD1
CSVTSGTASSYNEQFF
TGCAGCGTTACCTCCGGGACAGCGAGCTCCTACAATGAGCAGTTCTTC
>TRBV19|NA|TRBJ2-3|TRBD1
CASSLIQGLTDTQYF
TGTGCCAGTAGCTTGATACAGGGGCTCACAGATACGCAGTATTTT
>TRBV19|NA|TRBJ1-2|TRBD1
CASSKRDSQNYGYTF
TGTGCCAGTAGCAAACGGGACAGCCAAAACTATGGCTACACCTTC
>TRBV7-9|NA|TRBJ2-7|NA
CASSLIRRGDEQYF
TGTGCCAGCAGCTTAATCAGGAGAGGTGACGAGCAGTACTTC
>TRBV7-6|NA|TRBJ2-1|TRBD2
CASSLGGTSGGFSYNEQFF
TGTGCCAGCAGCTTAGGCGGGACTAGCGGGGGATTCTCCTACAATGAGCAGTTCTTC
>TRBV27|once|TRBJ2-5|TRBD1
CASSLLGTAETQYF
TGTGCCAGCAGCCTCCTAGGGACAGCCGAGACCCAGTACTTC
>TRBV7-8|NA|TRBJ2-7|TRBD2
CASSIRAGGASYEQYF
TGTGCCAGCAGCATAAGAGCGGGAGGGGCCTCCTACGAGCAGTACTTC
>TRBV7-9|NA|TRBJ2-1|NA
CASSFSSGQNEQFF
TGTGCCAGCAGCTTTTCCTCCGGTCAGAACGAGCAGTTCTTC
>TRBV6-5|NA|TRBJ1-2|NA
CASSESRDRGYTF
TGTGCCAGCAGTGAGAGCAGGGACCGTGGCTACACCTTC
>TRBV30|once|TRBJ1-6|TRBD1
CAWNRGQGDNSPLHF
TGTGCCTGGAATAGGGGGCAGGGAGATAATTCACCCCTCCACTTT
>TRBV18|NA|TRBJ1-6|NA
CASSTSNSPLHF
TGTGCCAGCTCGACGAGTAATTCACCCCTCCACTTT
>TRBV21-1|NA|TRBJ2-5|NA
CASSKDEETQYF
TGTGCCAGCAGCAAAGACGAAGAGACCCAGTACTTC
>TRBV30|few|TRBJ2-1|NA
CAWSVATLGNEQFF
TGTGCCTGGAGTGTCGCAACCTTAGGGAATGAGCAGTTCTTC
>TRBV18|NA|TRBJ1-1|NA
CASSPSDGRSTEAFF
TGTGCCAGCTCACCATCGGACGGGCGGAGCACTGAAGCTTTCTTT
>TRBV6-5|NA|TRBJ1-5|NA
CASSPTGVQPQHF
TGTGCCAGCAGTCCGACGGGGGTTCAGCCCCAGCATTTT
>TRBV7-9|NA|TRBJ2-2|NA
CASSPWEIRQSGELFF
TGTGCCAGCAGCCCCTGGGAGATTCGCCAAAGCGGGGAGCTGTTTTTT
>TRBV6-6|NA|TRBJ2-6|NA
CAGGSGANVLTF
TGTGCCGGCGGCTCTGGGGCCAACGTCCTGACTTTC
>TRBV9|NA|TRBJ1-4|NA
CASSVGGTNEKLFF
TGTGCCAGCAGCGTAGGGGGCACTAATGAAAAACTGTTTTTT
>TRBV2|NA|TRBJ1-3|NA
CASRAAIALGNTIYF
TGTGCCAGCAGAGCGGCAATAGCACTCGGAAACACCATATATTTT